Presented here are 26 T cell receptor beta chains from one specimen sequenced in a study of glioma-infiltrating T cells after dendritic cell vaccination. Generated by immunoSEQ multiplex PCR, the TCRdb table keeps only in-frame clones and is missing some. The repertoire holds around 67,000 clones, 81% seen once, with under 8% in the top ten. This specimen was blood, taken before dendritic cell vaccination. The source is a human donor with glioblastoma.

This chain joins TRBV5-1 and TRBJ2-7; D uncertain. This CDR3 spans 15 amino acids. Between the trimmed V and J ends, which lost 0 bases and 0 bases, there was a span of 10 bases. CDR1 is SGHRS and CDR2 is YFSETQ in the germline V gene. The CDR3 DNA is TGCGCCAGCAGCTTGGCTGCGGCGGCCTCCTACGAGCAGTACTTC. Translated: CASSLAAAASYEQYF.

This chain connects TRBV6-1 to TRBJ2-2; TRBD1 agrees at 8 bases. Trimming cost V 6 bases and J 1 base; bases outside gene matches: 4. The CDR3 runs 15 residues. CDR1 MNHNS and CDR2 SASEGT come from the germline V gene. CDR3 in amino acids: CASRRDRRNTGELFF. CDR3 DNA sequence: TGTGCCAGCAGACGGGACAGGCGGAACACCGGGGAGCTGTTTTTT.

V is TRBV9 and J is TRBJ2-3; TRBD2 is a possible D gene (5 bases). V lost 0 bases to trimming and J lost 1 base, with 12 bases between them. CDR1 SGDLS and CDR2 YYNGEE come from the germline V gene. CDR3 length: 16 residues. The CDR3 protein is CASSVVWGEGTDTQYF. The DNA for the CDR3 is TGTGCCAGCAGCGTAGTTTGGGGAGAGGGCACAGATACGCAGTATTTT.

This sequence joins TRBV30 and TRBJ2-2; 10 bases are a match to TRBD2. The germline V gene has CDR1 GTSNPN and CDR2 SVGIG (reference sequence). V lost 3 bases to trimming and J lost 6 bases; unmatched junction nucleotides: 10. The length of the CDR3 is 16 residues. The CDR3 loop is CAWRATSGGAPGELFF. CDR3 coding DNA: TGTGCCTGGAGAGCTACCAGCGGGGGGGCTCCCGGGGAGCTGTTTTTT.

A few counts support this clone. This chain uses TRBV7-8 with TRBJ2-3; the match to TRBD2 covers 8 bases. CDR1 is SGHVS and CDR2 is FQNEAQ in the germline V gene. With 4 bases clipped from V and 6 bases from J, the junction kept 9 bases outside the gene matches. This CDR3 comprises 15 residues. The CDR3 nucleotides are TGTGCCAGCAGCTCCCTTCCGACTAGCGTGGATACGCAGTATTTT. It specifies CASSSLPTSVDTQYF.

The CDR3 region has the DNA TGTGCCAGCAGTGAATATGGGGGAAACAGGGGCTCCGAGGGTGGCTACACCTTC. Protein product: CASSEYGGNRGSEGGYTF. V gene TRBV25-1 combines with J gene TRBJ1-2; 7 bases align to TRBD1. The CDR3 is 18 amino acids. J was trimmed by 7 bases and V by 0 bases; bases with no gene match: 17. Germline CDR1 and CDR2: MGHDK and SYGVNS.

The rearrangement joins TRBV5-6 to TRBJ2-2; TRBD2 might be the D (5 bases). This CDR3 contains 16 residues. Germline lookup yields CDR1 SGHDT and CDR2 YYEEEE. With 2 bases removed from V and 2 bases from J, the gap between germline ends came to 13 bases. The CDR3 protein is CASSFSPGINTGELFF. The CDR3 DNA reads TGTGCCAGCAGCTTTTCTCCGGGGATCAACACCGGGGAGCTGTTTTTT.

The chain employs TRBV7-3 and TRBJ2-1; D remains unclear. The CDR3 extends over 15 amino acids. The V end was cut by 5 bases, the J end by 0 bases, with 11 bases between. Germline CDR1 is SGHTA and CDR2 is FQGTGA. CDR3 amino acids: CASSPARSSYNEQFF. In nucleotides, the CDR3 is TGTGCCAGCAGCCCAGCGAGGAGCTCCTACAATGAGCAGTTCTTC. Supplemented by reference TRBV7-3 and TRBJ2-1, the full variable domain reads GAGVSQTPSNKVTEKGKYVELRCDPISGHTALYWYRQSLGQGPEFLIYFQGTGAADDSGLPNDRFFAVRPEGSVSTLKIQRTERGDSAVYLCASSPARSSYNEQFFGPGTRLTVL.

The chain couples TRBV7-9 to TRBJ1-1; no clear D gene. Germline loops: CDR1 SEHNR, CDR2 FQNEAQ (reference sequence). V was shortened by 5 bases and J by 2 bases, with 12 bases between the two germline ends. This CDR3 comprises 14 residues. CDR3 region: CASSPTAGNTEAFF. In DNA form, the CDR3 reads TGTGCCAGCAGCCCAACCGCAGGAAACACTGAAGCTTTCTTT.

The chain links TRBV27 to TRBJ1-1; D is unclear. Germline V gene lookup returns CDR1 MNHEY and CDR2 SMNVEV (reference sequence). The CDR3 spans 13 residues. V was trimmed by 1 base and J by 4 bases, leaving 7 bases between them. The DNA of the CDR3 is TGTGCCAGCAGTTTATGGGAGGCCACTGAAGCTTTCTTT. This gives the protein CASSLWEATEAFF.

This clone was recorded at least ten times. Other DNA variants within this sample encode the same CDR3. The chain has TRBV7-9 and TRBJ1-4, with D possibly TRBD1 on 5 matching bases. The CDR3 length is 14 residues. The germline V gene has CDR1 SEHNR and CDR2 FQNEAQ (reference sequence). V gave up 1 base and J gave up 8 bases, with 11 bases separating them. The CDR3 is CASSLGQGGEKLFF. In DNA form, the CDR3 reads TGTGCCAGCAGCTTAGGCCAGGGCGGCGAAAAACTGTTTTTT.

The V and J genes are TRBV6-5 and TRBJ2-1, with a weak D call TRBD2 (6 bases). The CDR3 runs 15 residues. Trimming took off 0 bases at V and 1 base at J, with 7 bases between the two ends. CDR1 and CDR2 from the germline V gene are MNHEY and SVGAGI. The CDR3 reads CASSYSGTSYNEQFF. CDR3 DNA: TGTGCCAGCAGTTACTCTGGGACTTCCTACAATGAGCAGTTCTTC.

A single count supports this clone. The chain joins TRBV4-1 to TRBJ1-1, with TRBD1 identical over 8 bases. Germline V gene lookup returns CDR1 MGHRA and CDR2 YSYEKL. The CDR3 runs to 16 residues. V was pared by 0 bases and J by 5 bases, with 8 bases of the junction left unmatched. The CDR3 region has the DNA TGCGCCAGCAGCCAAGATATTAGGCAGGGGGCAACTGAAGCTTTCTTT. As protein: CASSQDIRQGATEAFF.

The CDR3 nucleotides are TGTGCCAGCAGTCCCGACAGGGGCAATGAGCAGTTCTTC. Amino acid sequence: CASSPDRGNEQFF. This chain uses TRBV7-3 with TRBJ2-1; 8 bases are a match to TRBD1. J gave up 6 bases and V 6 bases, and 4 bases lay outside the gene matches. Germline values: CDR1 SGHTA, CDR2 FQGTGA. CDR3 length: 13 amino acids. Drawing the rest from reference TRBV7-3 and TRBJ2-1, the complete variable domain is GAGVSQTPSNKVTEKGKYVELRCDPISGHTALYWYRQSLGQGPEFLIYFQGTGAADDSGLPNDRFFAVRPEGSVSTLKIQRTERGDSAVYLCASSPDRGNEQFFGPGTRLTVL.

This chain links TRBV5-1 with TRBJ2-1; 9 bases fit TRBD1. Germline values: CDR1 SGHRS, CDR2 YFSETQ. The CDR3 covers 15 residues. The ends lost 5 bases at V and 8 bases at J; junction bases unmatched: 11. The CDR3 protein is CASSRTGGASYEQFF. DNA of the CDR3: TGCGCCAGCAGTCGTACAGGGGGCGCATCATATGAGCAGTTCTTC.

The chain joins TRBV6-1 to TRBJ1-2; TRBD1 aligns across 7 bases. With V trimmed by 1 base and J by 8 bases, 7 bases remained unmatched. CDR3 size: 14 residues. From germline, CDR1 is MNHNS and CDR2 SASEGT. CDR3: CASSEGGQAGGYTF. In nucleotides, the CDR3 is TGTGCCAGCAGTGAAGGAGGACAGGCGGGAGGCTACACCTTC.

The chain uses TRBV30 and TRBJ2-7; 7 bases match TRBD1. V shed 4 bases and J 9 bases; nucleotides not matched to a gene: 9. The CDR3 contains 12 residues. The V gene's germline CDR1 is GTSNPN and CDR2 SVGIG (reference sequence). The CDR3 sequence: CAWTPAGGGQYF. The CDR3 DNA sequence: TGTGCCTGGACCCCCGCAGGGGGTGGGCAGTACTTC.

The CDR3 spells CASSQDTGDRRYEQYF. In DNA, the CDR3 is TGTGCCAGCAGCCAAGATACTGGGGACAGGCGCTACGAGCAGTACTTC. This chain joins TRBV14 and TRBJ2-7; 8 bases align to TRBD1. CDR1 and CDR2 from the germline V gene are SGHDN and FVKESK. The CDR3 covers 16 residues. J was trimmed by 3 bases and V by 0 bases; bases with no gene match: 7.

This chain joins TRBV5-1 and TRBJ2-5; 9 nucleotides align to TRBD1. CDR1 is SGHRS, CDR2 YFSETQ, per germline. The CDR3 has 17 residues. The trim removed 5 bases at V and 5 bases at J, leaving 16 bases unmatched. CDR3 region: CASSSNKLQGASETQYF. The DNA of the CDR3 is TGCGCCAGCAGTTCAAACAAATTACAGGGGGCTAGTGAGACCCAGTACTTC.

This chain joins TRBV7-6 and TRBJ2-2; the D is unclear. Germline-derived CDR1 and CDR2 are SGHVS and FNYEAQ. This CDR3 spans 12 amino acids. V gave up 6 bases and J gave up 2 bases, with 4 bases separating them. The CDR3 nucleotides are TGTGCCAGCAGTCTAAACACCGGGGAGCTGTTTTTT. Protein: CASSLNTGELFF.

This chain joins TRBV7-3 and TRBJ2-3; 7 positions agree with TRBD2. The CDR3 sequence is 16 residues long. Germline values: CDR1 SGHTA, CDR2 FQGTGA. V trimming: 5 bases; J trimming: 1 base; junction bases outside the gene matches: 9. CDR3 nucleotides: TGTGCCAGCAGCCCTATCGGGGGGTCGGGCACAGATACGCAGTATTTT. Its protein is CASSPIGGSGTDTQYF.

The rearrangement uses TRBV5-1 and TRBJ2-1, with 8 bases fitting TRBD2. J gave up 2 bases and V 0 bases, and 4 bases lay outside the gene matches. The CDR3 extends over 16 amino acids. Per germline, CDR1 SGHRS and CDR2 YFSETQ. In nucleotides, the CDR3 is TGCGCCAGCAGCTTGGCTGCGGGGGGCCCCTACAATGAGCAGTTCTTC. Translating gives CASSLAAGGPYNEQFF.

V and J are TRBV7-2 and TRBJ2-5; 10 bases align to TRBD2. V was pared by 0 bases and J by 8 bases, with 9 bases of the junction left unmatched. Per the germline V gene, CDR1 is SGHTA and CDR2 is FQGNSA. The CDR3 runs to 16 residues. CDR3 loop: CASSLATSGGALTQYF. DNA for the CDR3: TGTGCCAGCAGCTTAGCGACCAGCGGGGGGGCCTTAACCCAGTACTTC.

V usage is TRBV6-4 and J usage is TRBJ1-2; no reliable D call. V lost 6 bases to trimming and J lost 4 bases, with 15 bases between them. The CDR3 has 14 residues. Germline V lookup: CDR1 MRHNA, CDR2 SNTAGT. This chain's CDR3 is CASSPEIGSYGYTF. The CDR3 nucleotides are TGTGCCAGCAGCCCCGAAATAGGGAGCTATGGCTACACCTTC.

This sequence joins TRBV4-3 and TRBJ1-2, with 7 bases lining up with TRBD1. This CDR3 spans 18 amino acids. The germline gives CDR1 LGHNA, CDR2 YSLEER. Trimming removed 0 bases from V and 8 bases from J; junction bases left unmatched: 18. DNA of the CDR3: TGCGCCAGCAGCCAAGAGCCTGGAACTTTAGGGGGCGCGGAGGGCTACACCTTC. It yields the protein CASSQEPGTLGGAEGYTF.

J is TRBJ2-7 and V is TRBV27; D remains unclear. Germline loops: CDR1 MNHEY, CDR2 SMNVEV (reference sequence). This CDR3 has 13 amino acids. V was shortened by 10 bases and J by 3 bases, with 16 bases between the two germline ends. CDR3 sequence reads: CATRLTSNYEQYF. The CDR3 DNA reads TGTGCCACCCGACTGACTTCAAACTACGAGCAGTACTTC.